Sequencing of this TCR beta chain was carried out in a study of blood T cell repertoires in COVID-19. The V end was cut by 5 bases, the J end by 7 bases, with 16 bases between. This CDR3 comprises 14 residues. Germline V CDR1 and CDR2: SGHVS, FQNEAQ. In the original workflow: Reference gene primer amplification yielded estimated nucleated cell counts. Profiling relied on immunoSEQ multiplex PCR, and the TCRdb table lists in-frame clones only, not all of them. V and J calls plus clone size are reproduced from that table; the DNA served to infer D and trimming. The sample includes fewer than 250,000 clones, around nine tenths seen only once; the top ten take around 1.5%.

This sequence originates from a woman between 55 and 75 years old who had recovered from COVID-19. What was sequenced was peripheral blood. V is TRBV7-8 and J is TRBJ2-3; D not certain. The CDR3 DNA follows: TGTGCCAGCAGCCAGCAGACGGAGCAGAATACGCAGTATTTT. This gives the protein CASSQQTEQNTQYF.